The present T cell receptor beta chain was sequenced within a study of CD8+CD57+ T cells in acquired aplastic anemia. Study background: Mean yield of DNA from sorted CD4+ and CD8+ cells was 3 to 3.5 ug. CD4+ cell libraries from healthy donors averaged around 9.8 million reads.

On this clonotype: Its antigen is undetermined.

Study-wide findings and caveats: In CD8+ cells, Simpson's diversity showed no significant difference between patients and controls. Between patients and controls, about 30 CD8+ CDR3 sequences were found in common.

TCR beta VDJ and CDR3 were profiled, and genomic DNA was the template. TCRdb recomputed calls from the reads with MiXCR, one row per CDR3 protein. The data contain roughly 160,000 distinct CDR3 sequences, just under 65% of them singletons. V shed 5 bases and J 3 bases; nucleotides not matched to a gene: 6. The V gene's germline CDR1 is SGHTA and CDR2 FQGNSA. The CDR3 has 14 amino acids. The TCR was taken from a human donor in good health. V usage is TRBV7-2 and J usage is TRBJ2-7; 8 bases are shared with TRBD2. Sequencing was carried out using sorted CD4+, CD8+, or CD8+CD57+ T cells (not recorded which) from PBMCs. For the CDR3, the DNA is TGTGCCAGCAGCCAGGGACTAGATTACTACGAGCAGTACTTC. Protein product: CASSQGLDYYEQYF. Full variable domain (outside the CDR3, taken from reference TRBV7-2 and TRBJ2-7): GAGVSQSPSNKVTEKGKDVELRCDPISGHTALYWYRQSLGQGLEFLIYFQGNSAPDKSGLPSDRFSAERTGGSVSTLTIQRTQQEDSAVYLCASSQGLDYYEQYFGPGTRLTVT.